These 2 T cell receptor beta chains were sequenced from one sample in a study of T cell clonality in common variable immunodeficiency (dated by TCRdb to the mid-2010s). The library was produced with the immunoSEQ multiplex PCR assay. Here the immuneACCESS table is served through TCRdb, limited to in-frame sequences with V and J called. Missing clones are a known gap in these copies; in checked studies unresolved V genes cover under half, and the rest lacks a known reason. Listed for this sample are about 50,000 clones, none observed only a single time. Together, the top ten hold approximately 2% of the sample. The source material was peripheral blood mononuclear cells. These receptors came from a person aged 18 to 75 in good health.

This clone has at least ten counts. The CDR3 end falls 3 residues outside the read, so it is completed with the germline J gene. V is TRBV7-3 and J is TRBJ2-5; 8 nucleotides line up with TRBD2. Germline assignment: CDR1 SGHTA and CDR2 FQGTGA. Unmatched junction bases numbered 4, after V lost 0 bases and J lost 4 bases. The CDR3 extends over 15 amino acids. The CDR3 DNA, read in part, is TGTGCCAGCAGCTTAACTAGCGGGGCCGCAGAGACC. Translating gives CASSLTSGAAET. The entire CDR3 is CASSLTSGAAETQYF.

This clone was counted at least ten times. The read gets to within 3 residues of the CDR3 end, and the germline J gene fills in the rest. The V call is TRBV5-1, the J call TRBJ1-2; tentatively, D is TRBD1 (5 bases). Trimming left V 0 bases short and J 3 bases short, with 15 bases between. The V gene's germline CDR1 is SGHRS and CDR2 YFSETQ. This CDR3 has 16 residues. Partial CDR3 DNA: TGCGCCAGCAGCTTGGCCGGCTGGGGCCAGGACTATGGC. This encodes CASSLAGWGQDYG. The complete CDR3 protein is CASSLAGWGQDYGYTF.